The 16 T cell receptor beta chains below come from one sample, sequenced in a study of control samples from healthy donors and cancer patients. Data came from immunoSEQ multiplex PCR; TCRdb stores just in-frame clones and leaves some out. The table shows around 86,000 clones, with roughly 90% occurring only once. Sequenced: PBMCs. Every receptor here comes from a woman aged 55-75 years with head and neck cancer.

This clone was counted only a few times. The genes are TRBV6-4 and TRBJ2-1, with D possibly TRBD2 on 5 matching bases. The CDR3 runs 15 residues. Germline V lookup: CDR1 MRHNA, CDR2 SNTAGT. Between the trimmed V and J ends, which lost 0 bases and 3 bases, there was a span of 9 bases. CDR3 sequence: CASSDSAGYYNEQFF. CDR3 sequence (DNA): TGTGCCAGCAGTGACTCGGCGGGTTACTACAATGAGCAGTTCTTC.

The chain combines TRBV7-9 with TRBJ2-5; unclear D gene. V was pared by 5 bases and J by 3 bases, with 19 bases between. Germline V gives CDR1 SEHNR, CDR2 FQNEAQ (reference sequence). This CDR3 spans 16 amino acids. The CDR3 protein is CASSLPDGQKKETQYF. The DNA for the CDR3 is TGTGCCAGCAGCCTCCCGGACGGGCAGAAAAAAGAGACCCAGTACTTC.

The V and J genes are TRBV5-4 and TRBJ2-3; D is unclear. CDR3 size: 14 residues. The germline V gene encodes CDR1 SGHNT and CDR2 YYREEE (reference sequence). V lost 0 bases and J lost 4, with 9 bases in between. CDR3 bases: TGTGCCAGCAGCTTGGAGGTCGGAGCAGATACGCAGTATTTT. Protein sequence: CASSLEVGADTQYF.

The chain has TRBV5-1 and TRBJ2-2; 9 bases fit TRBD1. This CDR3 is 17 amino acids long. CDR1 and CDR2 from the germline V gene are SGHRS and YFSETQ. The ends lost 3 bases at V and 2 bases at J; junction bases unmatched: 8. The CDR3 DNA sequence: TGCGCCAGCAGCTCCAGCCGGACAGGGGCAAACACCGGGGAGCTGTTTTTT. Translation gives CASSSSRTGANTGELFF.

The chain uses TRBV10-2 and TRBJ1-2; possible D gene TRBD1, 5 bases. The CDR3 has 13 amino acids. CDR1 is WSHSY and CDR2 is SAAADI in the germline V gene. V was pared by 2 bases and J by 3 bases, with 7 bases between. The CDR3, as DNA: TGCGCCAGCAGTGAGGGGGCACACTATGGCTACACCTTC. Translation gives CASSEGAHYGYTF.

The chain couples TRBV2 to TRBJ1-1; D is undetermined. Per germline, CDR1 SNHLY and CDR2 FYNNEI. The CDR3 length is 13 residues. V gave up 8 bases and J gave up 0 bases, with 10 bases separating them. The CDR3 region is CASEGGLNTEAFF. In DNA form, the CDR3 reads TGTGCCAGCGAGGGAGGTTTGAACACTGAAGCTTTCTTT. Supplemented by reference TRBV2 and TRBJ1-1, the full variable domain reads EPEVTQTPSHQVTQMGQEVILRCVPISNHLYFYWYRQILGQKVEFLVSFYNNEISEKSEIFDDQFSVERPDGSNFTLKIRSTKLEDSAMYFCASEGGLNTEAFFGQGTRLTVV.

The rearrangement uses TRBV7-2 and TRBJ2-1, with D perhaps given as TRBD1 or TRBD2 (5 bases each). Germline CDR1 is SGHTA and CDR2 is FQGNSA. The V and J ends lost 4 bases and 8 bases respectively, with 15 bases between them. The CDR3 has 14 amino acids. The CDR3 nucleotides are TGTGCCAGCAGCTCCACCCTTAGGGACGATGAGCAGTTCTTC. The encoded protein is CASSSTLRDDEQFF.

The chain recombines TRBV29-1 with TRBJ2-6; the match to TRBD1 covers 7 bases. Germline-derived CDR1 and CDR2 are SQVTM and ANQGSEA. V shed 2 bases, J shed 2 bases, and the junction held 3 bases outside the gene matches. The CDR3 runs 15 residues. Here the CDR3 reads CSVESGTAGANVLTF. CDR3 DNA sequence: TGCAGCGTTGAATCTGGGACAGCTGGGGCCAACGTCCTGACTTTC.

This clone was seen only once. The chain recombines TRBV7-9 with TRBJ2-5, with TRBD1 as a possible D gene (7 bases). This CDR3 has 16 amino acids. From germline, CDR1 is SEHNR and CDR2 FQNEAQ (reference sequence). V was shortened by 2 bases and J by 6 bases, with 19 bases between the two germline ends. For the CDR3, the DNA is TGTGCCAGCAGCTTAATCCGAGACAGGGACTCGCAGACCCAGTACTTC. This encodes CASSLIRDRDSQTQYF.

The chain links TRBV5-1 to TRBJ2-2; 9 nucleotides line up with TRBD2. The germline V gene has CDR1 SGHRS and CDR2 YFSETQ. This CDR3 has 17 amino acids. The V gene end was trimmed by 0 bases and the J gene end by 7 bases; junction bases not matched to a gene: 10. The CDR3 DNA is TGCGCCAGCAGCTTGGAGTTCGCTAGCGGGATTGTCGGGGAGCTGTTTTTT. Translated, it gives CASSLEFASGIVGELFF. Based on the CDR3 plus reference TRBV5-1 and TRBJ2-2, the full variable domain is KAGVTQTPRYLIKTRGQQVTLSCSPISGHRSVSWYQQTPGQGLQFLFEYFSETQRNKGNFPGRFSGRQFSNSRSEMNVSTLELGDSALYLCASSLEFASGIVGELFFGEGSRLTVL.

The chain couples TRBV28 to TRBJ2-3; 8 bases fit TRBD1. The CDR3 extends over 15 amino acids. CDR1 and CDR2 from the germline V gene are MDHEN and SYDVKM. The junction had 9 bases not matched to a gene; V was cut back by 5 bases and J by 5 bases. CDR3 DNA sequence: TGTGCCAGCAGTCCACCAGGGGGCGCGGTAGATACGCAGTATTTT. Protein: CASSPPGGAVDTQYF.

The CDR3 sequence: CASRGAGGGETQYF. In DNA form, the CDR3 reads TGTGCCAGCAGAGGAGCGGGAGGTGGAGAGACCCAGTACTTC. This chain joins TRBV13 and TRBJ2-5, with 9 bases aligning to TRBD2. Losses at the gene ends were 6 bases for V and 4 bases for J; bases not matched to a gene: 6. Germline V gene data show CDR1 as PRHDT and CDR2 as FYEKMQ (reference sequence). This CDR3 comprises 14 residues.

The chain is built from TRBV6-2 or TRBV6-3 and TRBJ2-3, with 9 bases that match TRBD2. CDR3 length equals 14 residues. Germline-derived CDR1 and CDR2 are MNHEY and SVGEGT. The J segment lost 10 bases and the V segment lost 5 bases, leaving 10 bases of the junction unmatched. The CDR3 spells CASSRLAARDPQYF. DNA for the CDR3: TGTGCCAGCAGTAGACTAGCGGCCAGGGATCCGCAGTATTTT.

V is TRBV19 and J is TRBJ2-2, with no clear D. With 3 bases removed from V and 2 bases from J, the gap between germline ends came to 7 bases. The CDR3 spans 14 residues. Germline values: CDR1 LNHDA, CDR2 SQIVND (reference sequence). The CDR3 region is CASSISRNTGELFF. The CDR3 DNA follows: TGTGCCAGTAGTATCTCCAGAAACACCGGGGAGCTGTTTTTT.

This clone appeared once. V usage is TRBV6-5 and J usage is TRBJ2-5, with 13 bases that match TRBD2. The length of the CDR3 is 16 residues. The germline gives CDR1 MNHEY, CDR2 SVGAGI. Trimming cost V 4 bases and J 5 bases; bases outside gene matches: 7. The CDR3 region has the DNA TGTGCCAGCAGTTCCCGATTGACTAGCGGGGGGGAGACCCAGTACTTC. Amino acid sequence: CASSSRLTSGGETQYF.

The chain has TRBV29-1 and TRBJ2-1; the match to TRBD2 covers 7 bases. CDR3 length: 15 residues. Germline V gene sequence: CDR1 SQVTM, CDR2 ANQGSEA. With V trimmed by 6 bases and J by 7 bases, 15 bases remained unmatched. The CDR3 DNA reads as TGCAGCGTGGTAACTCTGGGGGAGGGTTTTAATGAGCAGTTCTTC. Protein sequence: CSVVTLGEGFNEQFF.